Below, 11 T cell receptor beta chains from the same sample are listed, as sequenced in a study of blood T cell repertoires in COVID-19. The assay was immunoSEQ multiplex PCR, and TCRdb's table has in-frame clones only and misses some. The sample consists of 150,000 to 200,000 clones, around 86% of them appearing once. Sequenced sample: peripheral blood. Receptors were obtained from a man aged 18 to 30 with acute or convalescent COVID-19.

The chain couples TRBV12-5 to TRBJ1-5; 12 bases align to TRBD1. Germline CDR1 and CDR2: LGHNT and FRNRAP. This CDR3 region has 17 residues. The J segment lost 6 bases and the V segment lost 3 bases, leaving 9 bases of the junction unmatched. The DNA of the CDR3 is TGTGCTAGTGGTTTCTTGCCGGGACAGGGGGCTGGTCAGCCCCAGCATTTT. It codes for CASGFLPGQGAGQPQHF.

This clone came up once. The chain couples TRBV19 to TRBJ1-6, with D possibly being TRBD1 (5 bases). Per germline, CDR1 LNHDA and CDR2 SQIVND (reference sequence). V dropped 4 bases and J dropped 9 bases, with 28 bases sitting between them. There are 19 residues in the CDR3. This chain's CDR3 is CASSKEGMGGRIAPSPLHF. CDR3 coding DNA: TGTGCCAGTAGTAAAGAAGGGATGGGGGGTCGGATTGCTCCTTCACCCCTCCACTTT.

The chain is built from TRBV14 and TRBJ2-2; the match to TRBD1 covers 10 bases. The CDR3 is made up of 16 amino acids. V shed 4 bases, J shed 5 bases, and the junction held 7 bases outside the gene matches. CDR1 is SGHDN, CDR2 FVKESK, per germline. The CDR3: CASSLWDRGWTGELFF. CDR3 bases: TGTGCCAGCAGCCTTTGGGACAGGGGATGGACCGGGGAGCTGTTTTTT.

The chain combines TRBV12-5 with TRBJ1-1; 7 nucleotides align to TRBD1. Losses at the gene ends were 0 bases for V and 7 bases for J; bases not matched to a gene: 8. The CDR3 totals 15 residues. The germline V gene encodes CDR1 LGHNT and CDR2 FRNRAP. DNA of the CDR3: TGTGCTAGTGGTTTGGTACAGGGGCAGGGATTTGAAGCTTTCTTT. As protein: CASGLVQGQGFEAFF.

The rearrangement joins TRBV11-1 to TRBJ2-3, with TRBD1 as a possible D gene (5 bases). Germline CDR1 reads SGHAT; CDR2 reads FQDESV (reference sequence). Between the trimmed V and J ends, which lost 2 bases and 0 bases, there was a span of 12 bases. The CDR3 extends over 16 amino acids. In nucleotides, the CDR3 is TGTGCCAGCAGCTTATTCGACAGATCAAGCACAGATACGCAGTATTTT. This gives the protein CASSLFDRSSTDTQYF.

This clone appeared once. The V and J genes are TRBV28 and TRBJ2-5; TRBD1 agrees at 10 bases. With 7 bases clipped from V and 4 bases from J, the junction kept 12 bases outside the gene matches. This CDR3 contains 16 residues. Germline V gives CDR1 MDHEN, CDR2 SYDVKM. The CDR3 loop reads CASIGSDRGRLETQYF. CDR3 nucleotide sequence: TGTGCCAGCATTGGAAGCGACAGGGGGCGCTTAGAGACCCAGTACTTC.

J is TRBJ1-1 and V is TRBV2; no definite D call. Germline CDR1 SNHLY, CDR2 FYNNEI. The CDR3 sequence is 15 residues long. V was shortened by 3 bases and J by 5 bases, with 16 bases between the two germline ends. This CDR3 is CASSDAWGGGTEAFF. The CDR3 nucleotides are TGTGCCAGCAGTGACGCGTGGGGTGGAGGGACTGAAGCTTTCTTT.

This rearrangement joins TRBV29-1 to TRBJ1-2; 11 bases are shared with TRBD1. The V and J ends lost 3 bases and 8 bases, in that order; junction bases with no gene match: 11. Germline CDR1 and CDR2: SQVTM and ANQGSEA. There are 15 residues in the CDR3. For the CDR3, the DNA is TGCAGCGTTGAGGCCGGGGACAGGGGGAAGGGAGGCTACACCTTC. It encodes CSVEAGDRGKGGYTF. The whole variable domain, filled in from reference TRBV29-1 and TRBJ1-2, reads SAVISQKPSRDICQRGTSLTIQCQVDSQVTMMFWYRQQPGQSLTLIATANQGSEATYESGFVIDKFPISRPNLTFSTLTVSNMSPEDSSIYLCSVEAGDRGKGGYTFGSGTRLTVV.

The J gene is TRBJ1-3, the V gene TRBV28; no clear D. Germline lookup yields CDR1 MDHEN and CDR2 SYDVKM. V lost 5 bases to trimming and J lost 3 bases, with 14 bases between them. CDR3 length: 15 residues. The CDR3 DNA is TGTGCCAGCAGTCAAGGATCGGGTTTTGGAAACACCATATATTTT. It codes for CASSQGSGFGNTIYF.

DNA for the CDR3: TGCGCCAGCAGCCAACTAGCGGGGGGCGAGACCCAGTACTTC. Translating it yields CASSQLAGGETQYF. The V and J genes are TRBV4-1 and TRBJ2-5, with 11 nucleotides matching TRBD2. The CDR3 extends over 14 amino acids. V was clipped by 2 bases and J by 5 bases; unmatched bases: 1. Germline V gene sequence: CDR1 MGHRA, CDR2 YSYEKL.

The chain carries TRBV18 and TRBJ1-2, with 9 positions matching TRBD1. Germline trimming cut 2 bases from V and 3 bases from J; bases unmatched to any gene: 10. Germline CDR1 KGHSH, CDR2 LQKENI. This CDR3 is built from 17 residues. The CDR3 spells CASSPRIGTGMDYGYTF. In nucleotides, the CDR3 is TGTGCCAGCTCACCAAGAATTGGGACAGGGATGGACTATGGCTACACCTTC.